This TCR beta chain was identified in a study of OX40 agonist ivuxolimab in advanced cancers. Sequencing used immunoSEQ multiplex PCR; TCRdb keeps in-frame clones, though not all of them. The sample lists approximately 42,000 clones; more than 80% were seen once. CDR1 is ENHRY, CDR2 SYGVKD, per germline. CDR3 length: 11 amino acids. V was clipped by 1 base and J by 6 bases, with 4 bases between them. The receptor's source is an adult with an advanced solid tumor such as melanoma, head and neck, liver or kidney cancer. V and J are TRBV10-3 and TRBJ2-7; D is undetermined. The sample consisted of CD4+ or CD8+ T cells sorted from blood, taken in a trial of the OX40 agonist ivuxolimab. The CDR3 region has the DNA TGTGCCATCAGTGAGTATGGCGAGCAGTACTTC. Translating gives CAISEYGEQYF.